A single sample is the source of the 21 T cell receptor beta chains below, sequenced in a study of T cells after yellow fever vaccination. TCRdb recomputed calls from the 5' RACE reads with MiXCR, one row per CDR3 protein. The sample gives about 310,000 distinct CDR3 sequences, around 3.6% of which show up once; around 24% is in the top ten. The specimen was PBMCs, collected on the day of the yellow fever booster vaccination. All receptors derive from a man aged 18 to 30 who received the YFV17D yellow fever vaccine.

In this sample, this clonotype turned up a few times. The chain links TRBV19 to TRBJ2-7, with TRBD1 matching over 10 bases. The germline V gene encodes CDR1 LNHDA and CDR2 SQIVND (reference sequence). The CDR3 totals 15 residues. Unmatched junction bases numbered 5, after V lost 5 bases and J lost 1 base. The DNA for the CDR3 is TGTGCCAGTAGTCTCCCGGGACAGGGGTCCTACGAGCAGTACTTC. Its protein product is CASSLPGQGSYEQYF.

The V gene is TRBV6-2 or TRBV6-3, the J gene TRBJ2-2; D uncertain. V was cut by 6 bases and J by 5 bases, with 13 bases left in between. The CDR3 has 14 amino acids. CDR1 MNHEY and CDR2 SVGEGT come from the germline V gene. The CDR3 nucleotides read TGTGCCAGCAGCCCTAGGTACCGGACCGGGGAGCTGTTTTTT. Its protein is CASSPRYRTGELFF.

This clonotype has at least ten counts. This chain connects TRBV5-6 to TRBJ2-5; the D is unclear. The CDR3 is 15 amino acids. V was trimmed by 4 bases and J by 4 bases, leaving 17 bases between them. From germline, CDR1 is SGHDT and CDR2 YYEEEE. DNA of the CDR3: TGTGCCAGCAGCCAAGGGTTAGGGATGGTAGAGACCCAGTACTTC. Its protein product is CASSQGLGMVETQYF.

This clonotype appeared a few times. This chain links TRBV29-1 with TRBJ2-3; D tentatively fits TRBD1 or TRBD2 (5 bases each). From germline, CDR1 is SQVTM and CDR2 ANQGSEA. The CDR3 is 15 residues long. V lost 6 bases to trimming and J lost 0 bases, with 16 bases between them. CDR3 nucleotides: TGCAGCGTCTCCGGGACGGAGACTAGCACAGATACGCAGTATTTT. This encodes CSVSGTETSTDTQYF.

This clonotype was detected ten times or more. Here the CDR3 reads CASSVGTGGSPDTQYF. For the CDR3, the DNA is TGTGCCAGCAGCGTAGGGACAGGGGGTTCGCCAGATACGCAGTATTTT. The chain links TRBV9 to TRBJ2-3; the match to TRBD1 covers 10 bases. V shed 0 bases, J shed 4 bases, and the junction held 5 bases outside the gene matches. This CDR3 is built from 16 residues. Germline lookup yields CDR1 SGDLS and CDR2 YYNGEE. Filled out from reference TRBV9 and TRBJ2-3, the complete variable domain reads DSGVTQTPKHLITATGQRVTLRCSPRSGDLSVYWYQQSLDQGLQFLIQYYNGEERAKGNILERFSAQQFPDLHSELNLSSLELGDSALYFCASSVGTGGSPDTQYFGPGTRLTVL.

The chain employs TRBV7-2 and TRBJ2-3, with unresolved D. CDR3 length: 16 residues. Trimming took 6 bases from V and 5 from J, leaving 21 bases between them. The germline gives CDR1 SGHTA, CDR2 FQGNSA. The CDR3 reads CASRKMMGQVGDTQYF. Here the CDR3 DNA reads TGTGCCAGCAGAAAGATGATGGGCCAAGTCGGAGATACGCAGTATTTT.

This clonotype was counted at least ten times. The chain carries TRBV2 and TRBJ2-2, with D possibly called TRBD1 or TRBD2 (5 bases each). CDR1 is SNHLY and CDR2 is FYNNEI in the germline V gene. V was cut by 6 bases and J by 2 bases, with 10 bases left in between. This CDR3 is 14 amino acids long. This chain's CDR3 is CASSRERNTGELFF. The CDR3 DNA sequence: TGTGCCAGCAGCAGGGAGAGAAACACCGGGGAGCTGTTTTTT.

This clonotype was recorded at least ten times. The chain couples TRBV27 to TRBJ2-1; 9 bases are a match to TRBD2. This CDR3 is built from 15 residues. Germline CDR1 MNHEY, CDR2 SMNVEV (reference sequence). Losses at the gene ends were 2 bases for V and 4 bases for J; bases not matched to a gene: 3. CDR3 protein: CASSLIAGVYNEQFF. The CDR3 DNA reads as TGTGCCAGCAGTTTAATAGCGGGGGTATACAATGAGCAGTTCTTC.

This clonotype turned up a few times. V gene TRBV28 combines with J gene TRBJ1-2; D unclear. Germline V gene sequence: CDR1 MDHEN, CDR2 SYDVKM. The CDR3 extends over 16 amino acids. Trimming removed 4 bases from V and 2 bases from J, with 17 bases in between. The CDR3 loop reads CASSSSRTSQNYGYTF. The CDR3 bases are TGTGCCAGCAGTTCCTCGCGGACTTCGCAAAACTATGGCTACACCTTC.

This clonotype was recorded at least ten times. The chain employs TRBV3-1 and TRBJ1-5, with D unclear. The germline CDR1 and CDR2 sequences are LGHDT and YNNKEL (reference sequence). V lost 1 base and J 7 bases, leaving 8 bases between the germline ends. The CDR3 has 13 amino acids. As DNA, the CDR3 is TGTGCCAGCAGCCAAGGGGGTCCGCAGCCCCAGCATTTT. Translated: CASSQGGPQPQHF.

This rearrangement joins TRBV5-6 to TRBJ1-2; the match to TRBD1 covers 8 bases. The junction had 11 bases not matched to a gene; V was cut back by 5 bases and J by 5 bases. Germline V gives CDR1 SGHDT, CDR2 YYEEEE. This CDR3 has 15 amino acids. The DNA for the CDR3 is TGTGCCAGCAGGGAAGCAGGGGGCGGAGGTTATGGCTACACCTTC. Translated, it gives CASREAGGGGYGYTF.

This clonotype came up many times. The chain has TRBV7-9 and TRBJ2-7, with D uncertain. Germline V gives CDR1 SEHNR, CDR2 FQNEAQ (reference sequence). With 4 bases removed from V and 12 bases from J, the gap between germline ends came to 13 bases. This CDR3 contains 11 residues. The chain's CDR3 is CASSYRVALYF. Here the CDR3 DNA reads TGTGCCAGCAGCTACCGGGTCGCTTTGTACTTC.

This clonotype was detected a few times. The chain couples TRBV7-3 to TRBJ2-5, with no clear D. The CDR3 totals 15 residues. Germline CDR1 SGHTA, CDR2 FQGTGA. V lost 2 bases, J lost 7 bases, and 17 bases lay in between. The DNA for the CDR3 is TGTGCCAGCAGCTTACCTTCGAACACCTCGAGGACCCAGTACTTC. This codes for CASSLPSNTSRTQYF. Full variable domain (remainder filled in from reference TRBV7-3 and TRBJ2-5): GAGVSQTPSNKVTEKGKYVELRCDPISGHTALYWYRQSLGQGPEFLIYFQGTGAADDSGLPNDRFFAVRPEGSVSTLKIQRTERGDSAVYLCASSLPSNTSRTQYFGPGTRLLVL.

In its sample, this clonotype was seen many times. This chain links TRBV18 with TRBJ2-7; the match to TRBD1 covers 9 bases. Germline V gene data show CDR1 as KGHSH and CDR2 as LQKENI. Trimming at V came to 3 bases and at J to 0 bases, leaving 6 bases not matched to a gene. The CDR3 totals 16 residues. CDR3 residues: CASSPRQGGSSYEQYF. In DNA form, the CDR3 reads TGTGCCAGCTCACCGAGACAGGGGGGGAGCTCCTACGAGCAGTACTTC.

In this sample, this clonotype turned up many times. The DNA of the CDR3 is TGCGCCAGCAGCCGGTGGGCCGCTAGCGGGGGGAATACGCAGTATTTT. Translating it yields CASSRWAASGGNTQYF. V usage is TRBV5-1 and J usage is TRBJ2-3; 11 nucleotides match TRBD2. J gave up 7 bases and V 4 bases, and 11 bases lay outside the gene matches. This CDR3 contains 16 residues. Looked up from germline, CDR1 is SGHRS and CDR2 is YFSETQ. The full variable domain, rest sourced from reference TRBV5-1 and TRBJ2-3, is KAGVTQTPRYLIKTRGQQVTLSCSPISGHRSVSWYQQTPGQGLQFLFEYFSETQRNKGNFPGRFSGRQFSNSRSEMNVSTLELGDSALYLCASSRWAASGGNTQYFGPGTRLTVL.

CDR3 protein: CASSRPIAKNIQYF. In DNA, the CDR3 is TGTGCCAGCAGTCGCCCAATAGCCAAAAACATTCAGTACTTC. V gene TRBV12-3 or TRBV12-4 combines with J gene TRBJ2-4; no clear D gene. Trimming took 5 bases from V and 0 from J, leaving 8 bases between them. The CDR3 has 14 amino acids.

This clonotype was counted at least ten times. The chain uses TRBV7-2 and TRBJ2-5; TRBD1 agrees at 8 bases. Germline trimming cut 5 bases from V and 5 bases from J; bases unmatched to any gene: 7. Germline CDR1 reads SGHTA; CDR2 reads FQGNSA. The CDR3 sequence is 14 residues long. CDR3 region: CASSAGQGVETQYF. CDR3 coding DNA: TGTGCCAGCAGCGCCGGACAGGGTGTGGAGACCCAGTACTTC.

In its sample, this clonotype was seen a few times. The chain joins TRBV20-1 to TRBJ1-2, with no clear D. CDR1 DFQATT and CDR2 SNEGSKA come from the germline V gene (reference sequence). The CDR3 is 12 residues long. The V and J ends lost 0 bases and 8 bases respectively, with 10 bases between them. The CDR3 DNA follows: TGCAGTGCTAGAGATTTGGCGTCCGGCTACACCTTC. Its protein product is CSARDLASGYTF.

This chain uses TRBV9 with TRBJ2-1, with a tentative D call TRBD2 (6 bases). The length of the CDR3 is 16 residues. The germline V gene has CDR1 SGDLS and CDR2 YYNGEE. V shed 0 bases and J shed 4 bases, with 14 bases lying between them. The CDR3 DNA reads TGTGCCAGCAGCGTAGATTGGCGGGGAAGTTACAATGAGCAGTTCTTC. Protein sequence: CASSVDWRGSYNEQFF.

CDR3 protein: CASRRGLAGTEEFF. In DNA form, the CDR3 reads TGTGCCAGTAGGAGGGGGCTAGCGGGGACGGAGGAGTTCTTC. This sequence joins TRBV19 and TRBJ2-1, with TRBD2 matching over 9 bases. Germline CDR1 is LNHDA and CDR2 is SQIVND (reference sequence). The length of the CDR3 is 14 residues. J lost 14 bases, V lost 6 bases, and 14 bases had no gene match.

This clonotype was seen more than once but under ten times. V gene TRBV5-3 combines with J gene TRBJ2-7; maybe TRBD2 (5 bases). TRBV5-3 is designated an ORF whose function remains uncertain. V was shortened by 1 base and J by 2 bases, with 10 bases between the two germline ends. This CDR3 has 14 amino acids. This CDR3 reads CARSLCGLTYEQYV. Written as DNA, the CDR3 is TGTGCCAGAAGCTTGTGCGGGCTGACCTACGAGCAGTACGTC.